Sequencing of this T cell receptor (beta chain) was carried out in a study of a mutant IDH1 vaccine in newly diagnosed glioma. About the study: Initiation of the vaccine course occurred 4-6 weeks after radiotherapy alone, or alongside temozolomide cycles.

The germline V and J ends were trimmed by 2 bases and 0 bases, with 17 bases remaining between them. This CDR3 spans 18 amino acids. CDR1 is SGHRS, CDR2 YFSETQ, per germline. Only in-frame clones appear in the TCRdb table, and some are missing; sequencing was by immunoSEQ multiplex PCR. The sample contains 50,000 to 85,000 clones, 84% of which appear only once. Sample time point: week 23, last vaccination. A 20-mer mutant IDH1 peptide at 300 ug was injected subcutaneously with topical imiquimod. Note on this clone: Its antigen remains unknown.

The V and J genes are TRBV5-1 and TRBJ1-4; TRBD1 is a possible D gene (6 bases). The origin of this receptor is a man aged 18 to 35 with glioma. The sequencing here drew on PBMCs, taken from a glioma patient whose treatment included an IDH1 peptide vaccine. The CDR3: CASSLSWEGEPTNEKLFF. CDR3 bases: TGCGCCAGCAGCTTAAGCTGGGAGGGGGAGCCAACTAATGAAAAACTGTTTTTT.